The present entry profiles one T cell receptor (beta chain) with its context. The PCR employed 60 Vbeta primers together with 13 Jbeta primers. TCRdb's table, derived via immunoSEQ multiplex PCR, lists solely in-frame clones and lacks some. The sample records around 110,000 clones, around 72% being singletons. The sample is drawn from a study of cytomegalovirus exposure and HLA in healthy donors. This TCR was recovered from a woman aged 40 to 55 in good health and CMV-seropositive. The specimen sequenced was PBMCs.

This CDR3 reads CSVDRLLAGGQEQFF. The CDR3 DNA reads TGCAGCGTTGATAGGCTACTAGCGGGGGGTCAGGAGCAGTTCTTC. The chain has TRBV29-1 and TRBJ2-1; the match to TRBD2 covers 12 bases. V lost 3 bases to trimming and J lost 10 bases; unmatched junction nucleotides: 10. CDR3 length equals 15 residues. The germline CDR1 and CDR2 sequences are SQVTM and ANQGSEA.